This TCR beta chain derives from a study of CD8 T cells in ankylosing spondylitis. The study, taken as a whole, reports: Peripheral blood held disease-linked clones only at relatively low frequency, and these were CD8+.

TCRdb processed the 5' RACE reads anew with MiXCR; each CDR3 protein has one entry. The table records about 69,000 distinct CDR3 sequences, roughly 5% of them present only once. In its sample, this clonotype was seen many times. Its antigen is undetermined. This CDR3 is built from 12 residues. Germline V gene data show CDR1 as MNHEY and CDR2 as SVGAGI. V shed 4 bases and J 12 bases; nucleotides not matched to a gene: 8. This rearrangement joins TRBV6-5 to TRBJ1-2, with 7 bases that match TRBD1. The clonotype comes from a male donor with ankylosing spondylitis or in good health (not recorded which). The sequenced material came from blood, either unsorted or a sorted T cell fraction (not recorded which). CDR3 coding DNA: TGTGCCAGCAGTTTAAGAGGGGGCGCGGACACCTTC. Translation gives CASSLRGGADTF.